The TCR beta chain described here comes from a study of T cell clones after liver transplantation. Whole-study context: Third-party-reactive TCRbeta sequences from pre-transplant mixed lymphocyte reactions served as antigen-independent comparators. Three of eight recipients were HCV-positive; others had non-autoimmune, non-viral indications.

Here immunoSEQ multiplex PCR was the method, and the copy in TCRdb shows in-frame clones only, minus some. The sample has tens of thousands of clones; around four fifths are singletons. The CDR3 spans 15 residues. V was clipped by 2 bases and J by 5 bases, with 16 bases between them. The germline CDR1 and CDR2 sequences are SGHTA and FQGNSA. The chain couples TRBV7-2 to TRBJ2-7; unclear D gene. The origin of this receptor is a human patient who received a liver transplant. Among the T cells, some may be from the graft donor. Material: CD4+ T cells from blood, obtained at the 22-month timepoint. CDR3 sequence reads: CASSLTVSRVDEQYF. The CDR3 nucleotides read TGTGCCAGCAGCTTAACGGTGAGTCGAGTCGACGAGCAGTACTTC.